The present T cell receptor (beta chain) was sequenced within a study of PD-L1 blockade in urothelial cancer. Study as a whole: Blood was subjected to analysis at 3 weeks (second dose) and 6 weeks following treatment start. Blood yielded a median of 141,255 T cells per sample.

Time point of the sample: peripheral blood 6 weeks after treatment start. Pretreatment sampling and on-treatment sampling together yielded between 1 and 8 samples for each patient. The protocol was immunoSEQ multiplex PCR, while the TCRdb copy is restricted to in-frame clones and leaves out a portion. The sample shows about 51,000 clones, 88% of them seen only once. This CDR3 contains 15 residues. The germline V and J ends were trimmed by 0 bases and 0 bases, with 9 bases remaining between them. The germline gives CDR1 SGDLS, CDR2 YYNGEE. The V gene is TRBV9, the J gene TRBJ2-5, with D maybe TRBD2 (6 bases). This sample comprised PBMCs, obtained around atezolizumab (anti-PD-L1) treatment. This TCR came from a man aged 55-75 years with urothelial cancer. CDR3 bases: TGTGCCAGCAGCGTAGAAAGCGGGCACCAAGAGACCCAGTACTTC. As protein: CASSVESGHQETQYF. Combining the CDR3 with reference TRBV9 and TRBJ2-5 gives the whole variable domain DSGVTQTPKHLITATGQRVTLRCSPRSGDLSVYWYQQSLDQGLQFLIQYYNGEERAKGNILERFSAQQFPDLHSELNLSSLELGDSALYFCASSVESGHQETQYFGPGTRLLVL.